The rows below give T cell receptor beta chains drawn from one sample of a study of blood T cell repertoires in COVID-19. Assay: immunoSEQ multiplex PCR; the TCRdb copy retains only in-frame clones and omits some. The sample yields over 60,000 clones, roughly 90% seen once. The sequencing sample was made of peripheral blood. These receptors came from a man in his fifties or sixties with acute or convalescent COVID-19. Both conserved end residues are part of each CDR3. D genes are given only for firm matches. Clone size, where shown, is once, few, many, or a class for clones that have expanded.

v_call: TRBV5-5
j_call: TRBJ1-5
d_call: NA
clone_size: NA
cdr3_nt: TGTGCCAGCAGCCTGGGAGTTAGCAATCAGCCCCAGCATTTT
cdr3_aa: CASSLGVSNQPQHF

v_call: TRBV5-1
j_call: TRBJ1-1
d_call: NA
clone_size: NA
cdr3_nt: TGCGCCAGCAGACCCGGAGCCGGGAGCACTGAAGCTTTCTTT
cdr3_aa: CASRPGAGSTEAFF

v_call: TRBV6-5
j_call: TRBJ1-1
d_call: NA
clone_size: NA
cdr3_nt: TGTGCCAGCATGGGGGCGAGATGGGGGAACACTGAAGCTTTCTTT
cdr3_aa: CASMGARWGNTEAFF

v_call: TRBV5-1
j_call: TRBJ1-1
d_call: TRBD1
clone_size: NA
cdr3_nt: TGCGCCACCAGACAGGGAAGCAACACTGAAGCTTTCTTT
cdr3_aa: CATRQGSNTEAFF

v_call: TRBV9
j_call: TRBJ1-1
d_call: NA
clone_size: NA
cdr3_nt: TGTGCCAGCAGCGTATCTCTAGGCGTGGCGTTT
cdr3_aa: CASSVSLGVAF

v_call: TRBV7-9
j_call: TRBJ2-7
d_call: NA
clone_size: NA
cdr3_nt: TGTGCCAGCAGCTTAGCGGCAGGGTTGAGAGAGCAGTACTTC
cdr3_aa: CASSLAAGLREQYF

v_call: TRBV6-1
j_call: TRBJ2-4
d_call: NA
clone_size: NA
cdr3_nt: TGTGCCAGCAGTGAAGCGCTTAGTCCTAGAAACATTCAGTACTTC
cdr3_aa: CASSEALSPRNIQYF

v_call: TRBV29-1
j_call: TRBJ1-4
d_call: TRBD1
clone_size: NA
cdr3_nt: TGCAGCGTTGGGTTCAGGGGGGATGAAAAACTGTTTTTT
cdr3_aa: CSVGFRGDEKLFF

v_call: TRBV15
j_call: TRBJ1-2
d_call: TRBD1
clone_size: once
cdr3_nt: TGTGCCACCAGCTCCAACAGGGGCGGCTACACCTTC
cdr3_aa: CATSSNRGGYTF

v_call: TRBV2
j_call: TRBJ1-1
d_call: NA
clone_size: NA
cdr3_nt: TGTGCCAGCAGTGAAGAGGGGGACACTGAAGCTTTCTTT
cdr3_aa: CASSEEGDTEAFF

v_call: TRBV29-1
j_call: TRBJ1-2
d_call: NA
clone_size: NA
cdr3_nt: TGCAGCTGCCATACAGGGTATGGCTACACCTTC
cdr3_aa: CSCHTGYGYTF

v_call: TRBV13
j_call: TRBJ1-1
d_call: NA
clone_size: few
cdr3_nt: TGTGCCAGCAGCTTATGGGAGGGCGGGGGGATCGCTGAAGCTTTCTTT
cdr3_aa: CASSLWEGGGIAEAFF

v_call: TRBV6-5
j_call: TRBJ1-2
d_call: TRBD1
clone_size: NA
cdr3_nt: TGTGCCAGCAGTTACAGGGACAGGGGTAACTATGGCTACACCTTC
cdr3_aa: CASSYRDRGNYGYTF

v_call: TRBV19
j_call: TRBJ1-5
d_call: NA
clone_size: NA
cdr3_nt: TGTGCCGGTAGTATCGGCAGGGCGGATCAGCCCCAGCATTTT
cdr3_aa: CAGSIGRADQPQHF

v_call: TRBV19
j_call: TRBJ1-5
d_call: NA
clone_size: NA
cdr3_nt: TGTGCCAGTAGTATAGTCGAGGCCCAACCACGAAGCAATCAGCCCCAGCATTTT
cdr3_aa: CASSIVEAQPRSNQPQHF

v_call: TRBV24-1
j_call: TRBJ1-1
d_call: NA
clone_size: NA
cdr3_nt: TGTGCCACCAGTGATTTCCGGACAGAAGCTTTCTTT
cdr3_aa: CATSDFRTEAFF

v_call: TRBV12-3/TRBV12-4
j_call: TRBJ2-7
d_call: NA
clone_size: NA
cdr3_nt: TGTGCCAGCAGCCCTTCCTACGAGCAGTACTTC
cdr3_aa: CASSPSYEQYF

v_call: TRBV5-8
j_call: TRBJ1-6
d_call: TRBD1
clone_size: NA
cdr3_nt: TGTGCCAGCACCTTATCCGGGACAGGGCCTTCACCCCTCCACTTT
cdr3_aa: CASTLSGTGPSPLHF

v_call: TRBV5-1
j_call: TRBJ2-7
d_call: TRBD2
clone_size: few
cdr3_nt: TGCGCCAGCAGCGAGAGCGGGGGGCGGCAGTACTTC
cdr3_aa: CASSESGGRQYF

v_call: TRBV30
j_call: TRBJ2-3
d_call: NA
clone_size: NA
cdr3_nt: TGTGCCTGGACAGGGGGGCGCACAGATACGCAGTATTTT
cdr3_aa: CAWTGGRTDTQYF

v_call: TRBV5-4
j_call: TRBJ1-1
d_call: NA
clone_size: NA
cdr3_nt: TGTGCCAGCATCACCAGGGGGAACACTGAAGCTTTCTTT
cdr3_aa: CASITRGNTEAFF

v_call: TRBV29-1
j_call: TRBJ1-1
d_call: TRBD1
clone_size: NA
cdr3_nt: TGCAGCGTCGAAGGACAGGGGCCCACTGAAGCTTTCTTT
cdr3_aa: CSVEGQGPTEAFF

v_call: TRBV18
j_call: TRBJ2-3
d_call: NA
clone_size: NA
cdr3_nt: TGTGCCAGCTCCCGAGGCTTAGAAGATACGCAGTATTTT
cdr3_aa: CASSRGLEDTQYF

v_call: TRBV24-1
j_call: TRBJ2-3
d_call: TRBD2
clone_size: NA
cdr3_nt: TGTGCCACCAGTGATTTCGGGGGGACAGATACGCAGTATTTT
cdr3_aa: CATSDFGGTDTQYF

v_call: TRBV30
j_call: TRBJ1-1
d_call: NA
clone_size: NA
cdr3_nt: TGTGCCTGGAGTCCGAAAGGACAGTGGATGGGAGAAGCTTTCTTT
cdr3_aa: CAWSPKGQWMGEAFF

v_call: TRBV2
j_call: TRBJ2-7
d_call: TRBD1
clone_size: NA
cdr3_nt: TGTGCCAGCAATGAGGGGACAGGATTAGTGAAGTACTTC
cdr3_aa: CASNEGTGLVKYF

v_call: TRBV7-6
j_call: TRBJ1-4
d_call: TRBD1
clone_size: NA
cdr3_nt: TGTGCCAGCAGCTTATCCCAGGGGGCAACTAATGAAAAACTGTTTTTT
cdr3_aa: CASSLSQGATNEKLFF

v_call: TRBV29-1
j_call: TRBJ1-1
d_call: NA
clone_size: NA
cdr3_nt: TGCAGCGCCAAACAGGGTACCACTGAAGCTTTCTTT
cdr3_aa: CSAKQGTTEAFF

v_call: TRBV27
j_call: TRBJ1-6
d_call: TRBD1
clone_size: NA
cdr3_nt: TGTGCCAGCAGTCCCATCTCTGGGACAGGAAATTCACCCCTCCACTTT
cdr3_aa: CASSPISGTGNSPLHF

v_call: TRBV5-1
j_call: TRBJ2-5
d_call: NA
clone_size: NA
cdr3_nt: TGCGCCAGCAGCCCCGGAAATGGGGGCCTGAGGCAAGAGACCCAGTACTTC
cdr3_aa: CASSPGNGGLRQETQYF

v_call: TRBV14
j_call: TRBJ1-6
d_call: TRBD1
clone_size: NA
cdr3_nt: TGTGCCAGCAGCCAAGATGGACAGGGGTATTCACCCCTCCACTTT
cdr3_aa: CASSQDGQGYSPLHF

v_call: TRBV6-5
j_call: TRBJ2-5
d_call: NA
clone_size: NA
cdr3_nt: TGTGCCAGCAGCCTTCTTGAGACCCAGTACTTC
cdr3_aa: CASSLLETQYF

v_call: TRBV2
j_call: TRBJ2-7
d_call: NA
clone_size: NA
cdr3_nt: TGTGCCAGCAGTGCTCTAAGGGGCGAGCAGTACTTC
cdr3_aa: CASSALRGEQYF

v_call: TRBV7-8
j_call: TRBJ1-6
d_call: NA
clone_size: NA
cdr3_nt: TGTGCCAGCAGCCAGCGGGATCAGGGCAGCTCCTATAATTCACCCCTCCACTTT
cdr3_aa: CASSQRDQGSSYNSPLHF

v_call: TRBV19
j_call: TRBJ2-2
d_call: NA
clone_size: NA
cdr3_nt: TGTGCCAGTACCAACAGCGGACTCACCGGGGAGCTGTTTTTT
cdr3_aa: CASTNSGLTGELFF

v_call: TRBV21-1
j_call: TRBJ1-2
d_call: NA
clone_size: NA
cdr3_nt: TGTGCCAGCAGCCTCTCGGGACAGGGGGCGAGAGGCTACACCTTC
cdr3_aa: CASSLSGQGARGYTF

v_call: TRBV11-3
j_call: TRBJ2-1
d_call: NA
clone_size: NA
cdr3_nt: TGTGCCAGCAGCTCTAAGAGCTCCTACAATGAGCAGTTCTTC
cdr3_aa: CASSSKSSYNEQFF

v_call: TRBV2
j_call: TRBJ2-1
d_call: NA
clone_size: NA
cdr3_nt: TGTGCCAGCAGTGGGACAGCCCCCTACAATGAGCAGTTCTTC
cdr3_aa: CASSGTAPYNEQFF

v_call: TRBV2
j_call: TRBJ1-1
d_call: NA
clone_size: NA
cdr3_nt: TGTGCCAGCAGTGAATTTAGAACCGGGAACACTGAAGCTTTCTTT
cdr3_aa: CASSEFRTGNTEAFF

v_call: TRBV7-2
j_call: TRBJ1-2
d_call: NA
clone_size: NA
cdr3_nt: TGTGCCAGCAGCTTAATCTTGGGGACAACATATGGCTACACCTTC
cdr3_aa: CASSLILGTTYGYTF